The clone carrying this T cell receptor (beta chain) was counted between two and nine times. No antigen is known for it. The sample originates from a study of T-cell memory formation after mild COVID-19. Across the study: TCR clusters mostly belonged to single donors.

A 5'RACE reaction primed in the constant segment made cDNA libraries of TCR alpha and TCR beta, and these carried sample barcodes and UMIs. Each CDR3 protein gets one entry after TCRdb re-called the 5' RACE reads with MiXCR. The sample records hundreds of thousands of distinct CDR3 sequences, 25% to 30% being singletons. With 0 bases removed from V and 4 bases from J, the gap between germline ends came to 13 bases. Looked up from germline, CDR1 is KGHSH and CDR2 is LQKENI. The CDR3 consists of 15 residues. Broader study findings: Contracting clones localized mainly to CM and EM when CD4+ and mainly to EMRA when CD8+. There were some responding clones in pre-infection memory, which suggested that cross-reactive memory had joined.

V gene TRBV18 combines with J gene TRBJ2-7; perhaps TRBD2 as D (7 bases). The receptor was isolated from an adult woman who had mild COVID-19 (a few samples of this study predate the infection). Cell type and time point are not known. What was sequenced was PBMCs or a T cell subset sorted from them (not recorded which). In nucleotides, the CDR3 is TGTGCCAGCTCACCACCGGGGGGGCGCGGGTACGAGCAGTACTTC. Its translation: CASSPPGGRGYEQYF.